This T cell receptor beta chain was captured in a study of CD8+CD57+ T cells in acquired aplastic anemia. Study context: The sorted CD4+ and CD8+ cells yielded an average around 3 ug of DNA.

About this clonotype: Its target is unknown.

For CDR3 and TCR beta VDJ profiling, genomic DNA was the template used. TCRdb ran MiXCR on the reads and lists one entry per CDR3 protein. The data contain approximately 50,000 distinct CDR3 sequences, around 73% of them singletons. Points from the study as a whole: CD8+ Simpson's diversity did not differ significantly between patients and controls.

The V gene lost 1 base and the J gene lost 5 bases, with 8 bases spanning the gap. The germline gives CDR1 SGHTA, CDR2 FQGNSA. The CDR3 is made up of 13 amino acids. The rearrangement links TRBV7-2 to TRBJ2-5; perhaps TRBD2 as D (6 bases). Sequencing was done on a sample of sorted CD4+, CD8+, or CD8+CD57+ T cells (not recorded which) from PBMCs. The TCR sequence derives from a human donor in good health, serving as a control. DNA of the CDR3: TGTGCCAGCAGCTTAGGGGGGGTCGAGACCCAGTACTTC. This gives the protein CASSLGGVETQYF.